A selection of T cell receptor beta chains follows, all from one sample in a study of T-cell memory formation after mild COVID-19. In TCRdb, the 5' RACE reads were re-called with MiXCR into one record per CDR3 protein. The sample includes 200,000 to 250,000 distinct CDR3 sequences, roughly 10% of them seen just once. Sequences were obtained from PBMCs or a T cell subset sorted from them (not recorded which). These receptors all stem from a man aged 18 to 35 who had mild COVID-19 (a few samples of this study predate the infection). Cell type and time point are not known. Each CDR3 is given with its conserved first and last residue. Fields, in order: D gene, V gene, clone size, J gene, CDR3 DNA, CDR3 protein. A D gene is named only where the DNA matches it firmly. Where a row states a size, it is once, few, many or the class of an expanded clone; other rows omit it.

>TRBD1|TRBV12-3/TRBV12-4|few|TRBJ1-2
TGTGCCAGCAGTTTAACAGGGGACGCGATTTCAGGCTACACCTTC
CASSLTGDAISGYTF
>.|TRBV29-1|many|TRBJ2-7
TGCAGCGCGAGACGGACTGACTCTATGGGCGAGCAGTACTTC
CSARRTDSMGEQYF
>TRBD1|TRBV27|many|TRBJ2-2
TGTGCCAGCAGTTTATCGAGACAGGGGTACGCCGGGGAGCTGTTTTTT
CASSLSRQGYAGELFF
>.|TRBV6-2/TRBV6-3|.|TRBJ1-5
TGTGCCAGCAGTCCTGACAGGCGGAGGGATAGCAATCAGCCCCAGCATTTT
CASSPDRRRDSNQPQHF
>TRBD1|TRBV12-3/TRBV12-4|few|TRBJ2-2
TGTGCCAGCAGCCCCGGGACAGGGGACAGGAGGACCGGGGAGCTGTTTTTT
CASSPGTGDRRTGELFF
>.|TRBV9|.|TRBJ2-1
TGTGCCAGCAGCTCACTGGACAGAAACAATGAGCAGTTCTTC
CASSSLDRNNEQFF
>TRBD1|TRBV18|.|TRBJ1-2
TGTGCCAGCTCACCGGGACAGGGTTGGGGCTACACCTTC
CASSPGQGWGYTF
>.|TRBV4-2|few|TRBJ2-1
TGTGCCAGCAGCCAAGTCGGGGTTGAGCAGTTCTTC
CASSQVGVEQFF
>TRBD2|TRBV5-1|few|TRBJ2-3
TGCGCCAGCAGCTTGGTAGCGGGGAAACCGGCAGATACGCAGTATTTT
CASSLVAGKPADTQYF
>.|TRBV5-1|.|TRBJ1-1
TGCGCCAGCAGCTTGGTAACAGCGAACACTGAAGCTTTCTTT
CASSLVTANTEAFF
>.|TRBV29-1|.|TRBJ1-6
TGCAGCGTTGCACAGGGCCCAAATTCACCCCTCCACTTT
CSVAQGPNSPLHF
>.|TRBV29-1|many|TRBJ2-3
TGCAGCGTTGGGGGGGCCGACACAGATACGCAGTATTTT
CSVGGADTDTQYF
>.|TRBV29-1|.|TRBJ1-2
TGCAGCGTCTCGTTCTACAGGTACCCCGAGCAGGGCTACACCTTC
CSVSFYRYPEQGYTF
>TRBD1|TRBV2|few|TRBJ1-5
TGTGCCAGCAGTCCCGACAGGGGGGCTCAGCCCCAGCATTTT
CASSPDRGAQPQHF
>.|TRBV27|few|TRBJ1-2
TGTGCCAGCAGTTTTGGGGTTGGCTATGGCTACACCTTC
CASSFGVGYGYTF
>TRBD1|TRBV2|.|TRBJ1-5
TGTGCCAGCAGTGAAAACAGGGGGGAACAGCCCCAGCATTTT
CASSENRGEQPQHF
>.|TRBV24-1|few|TRBJ2-2
TGTGCCACCAGTGACACAGGGTCGAACACCGGGGAGCTGTTTTTT
CATSDTGSNTGELFF
>.|TRBV29-1|.|TRBJ1-1
TGCAGCGTTTGGGGCGGGAACACTGAAGCTTTCTTT
CSVWGGNTEAFF
>.|TRBV11-2|.|TRBJ1-6
TGTGCCAGCAGCCCGCCTAATTCACCCCTCCACTTT
CASSPPNSPLHF
>TRBD2|TRBV5-1|few|TRBJ2-1
TGCGCCAGCAGCTTGGAACCGGGGGGCTACAATGAGCAGTTCTTC
CASSLEPGGYNEQFF
>.|TRBV3-1|few|TRBJ1-5
TGTGCCAGCAGCCAAGATCCGGGTCAGCCCCAGCATTTT
CASSQDPGQPQHF
>.|TRBV18|.|TRBJ1-5
TGTGCCAGCTCACCAACGAGGGCGGGGTATCAGCCCCAGCATTTT
CASSPTRAGYQPQHF
>.|TRBV7-9|few|TRBJ2-1
TGTGCCAGCAGCTTAAGCAGGGATTTCAATGAGCAGTTCTTC
CASSLSRDFNEQFF
>.|TRBV4-3|few|TRBJ2-5
TGCGCCAGCAGCCCCCACACTGAAGAGACCCAGTACTTC
CASSPHTEETQYF